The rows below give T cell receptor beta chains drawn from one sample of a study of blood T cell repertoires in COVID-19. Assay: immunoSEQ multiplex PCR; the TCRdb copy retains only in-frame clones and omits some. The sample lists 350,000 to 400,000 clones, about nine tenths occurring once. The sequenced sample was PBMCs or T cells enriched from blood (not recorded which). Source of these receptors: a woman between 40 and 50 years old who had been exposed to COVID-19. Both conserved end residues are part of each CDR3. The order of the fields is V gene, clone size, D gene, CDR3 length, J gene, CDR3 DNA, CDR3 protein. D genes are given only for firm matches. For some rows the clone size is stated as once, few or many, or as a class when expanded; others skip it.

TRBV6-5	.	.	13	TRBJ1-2	TGTGCCAGCAGGGAGCCCTCTCCATATGGCTACACCTTC	CASREPSPYGYTF
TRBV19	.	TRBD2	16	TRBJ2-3	TGTGCCAGTAGTCCCCGACTAGCGGGGTCAACAGATACGCAGTATTTT	CASSPRLAGSTDTQYF
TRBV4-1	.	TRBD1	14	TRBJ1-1	TGCGCCAGCAGCTTAGTCGACAGGGGATTTGAAGCTTTCTTT	CASSLVDRGFEAFF
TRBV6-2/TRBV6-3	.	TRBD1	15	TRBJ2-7	TGTGCCAGCAGTCTAGGGGGGACAGGTTCCTACGAGCAGTACTTC	CASSLGGTGSYEQYF
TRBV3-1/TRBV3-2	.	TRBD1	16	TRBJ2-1	TGTGCCAGCAGCCAAGTTGTCGGGACAGGGGGCAATGAGCAGTTCTTC	CASSQVVGTGGNEQFF
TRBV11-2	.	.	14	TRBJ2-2	TGTGCCAGCAGCTTAGGGACTAACACCGGGGAGCTGTTTTTT	CASSLGTNTGELFF
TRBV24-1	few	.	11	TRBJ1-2	TGTGCCACCAGCCAGGGCTATGGCTACACCTTC	CATSQGYGYTF
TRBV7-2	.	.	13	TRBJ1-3	TGTGCCAGCAGCTCTACGAATCCGAACACCATATATTTT	CASSSTNPNTIYF
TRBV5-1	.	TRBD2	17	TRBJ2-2	TGCGCCAGCAGCTACCCGGGACTACTGTCGAACACCGGGGAGCTGTTTTTT	CASSYPGLLSNTGELFF
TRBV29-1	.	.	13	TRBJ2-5	TGCAGCGTCCCCCTCCTGGGAGGAGAGACCCAGTACTTC	CSVPLLGGETQYF
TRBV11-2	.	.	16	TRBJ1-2	TGTGCCAGCAGCTTAGCCCCTCAGGGAGGATACTATGGCTACACCTTC	CASSLAPQGGYYGYTF
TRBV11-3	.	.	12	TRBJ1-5	TGTGCCAGCAGCCGTAGCAATCAGCCCCAGCATTTT	CASSRSNQPQHF
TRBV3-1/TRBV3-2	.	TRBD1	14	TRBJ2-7	TGTGCCAGCAGCTTAGGGCAGGGGGCCTTCGAGCAGTACTTC	CASSLGQGAFEQYF
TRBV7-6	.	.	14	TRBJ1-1	TGTGCCAGCAGCAGCGGGGGGGCGAACACTGAAGCTTTCTTT	CASSSGGANTEAFF
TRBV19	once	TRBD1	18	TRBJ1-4	TGTGCCAGTCTCACCGGGACAGGGTTGGGGGTTCGGAGCGAAAAACTGTTTTTT	CASLTGTGLGVRSEKLFF
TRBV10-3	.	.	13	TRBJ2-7	TGTGCCGCAAAACAGGGGTCCGGGGGAGAGCAGTACTTC	CAAKQGSGGEQYF
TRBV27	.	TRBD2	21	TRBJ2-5	TGTGCCAGCCCAGGGCTAGCGGGAGGGCGGTTTTGTGGCCTAAGGCAAGAGACCCAGTACTTC	CASPGLAGGRFCGLRQETQYF
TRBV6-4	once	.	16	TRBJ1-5	TGTGCCAGCAGGGCCCTTAGGGGGTTGGGCAATCAGCCCCAGCATTTT	CASRALRGLGNQPQHF
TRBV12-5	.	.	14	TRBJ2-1	TGTGCTAGTGGCCTGGGGCAGGGTGGGGGCGAGCAGTTCTTC	CASGLGQGGGEQFF
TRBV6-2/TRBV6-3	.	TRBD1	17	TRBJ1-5	TGTGCCAGCAGTCCACAGGGGGTGGGGGCGAGAGGACAGCCCCAGCATTTT	CASSPQGVGARGQPQHF
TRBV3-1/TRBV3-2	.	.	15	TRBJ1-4	TGTGCCAGCAGCCAAGAGGCAGGGACTAATGAAAAACTGTTTTTT	CASSQEAGTNEKLFF
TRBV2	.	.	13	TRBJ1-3	TGTGCCAGCAGAGACAGTACTGGAAACACCATATATTTT	CASRDSTGNTIYF
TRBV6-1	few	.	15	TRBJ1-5	TGTGCCAGCAGTGAAGCGGTGTTCAGGGATCAGCCCCAGCATTTT	CASSEAVFRDQPQHF
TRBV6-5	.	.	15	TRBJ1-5	TGTGCCAGCAACAAGCGATGGGTTGAGGAGCAGCCCCAGCATTTT	CASNKRWVEEQPQHF
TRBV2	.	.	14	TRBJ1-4	TGTGCCAGCAGTGACAGGGGAGGGGGTGAAAAACTGTTTTTT	CASSDRGGGEKLFF
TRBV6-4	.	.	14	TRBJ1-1	TGTGCCAGCAGATCGACAGTCACGAACACTGAAGCTTTCTTT	CASRSTVTNTEAFF
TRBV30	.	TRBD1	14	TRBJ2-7	TGTGCCTGGAATTTGGGACAGGCCCCCTACGAGCAGTACTTC	CAWNLGQAPYEQYF
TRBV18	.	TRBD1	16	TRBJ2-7	TGTGCCAGCTCACCAAATCCCCCTTCGACAGGGCAAGAGCAGTACTTC	CASSPNPPSTGQEQYF
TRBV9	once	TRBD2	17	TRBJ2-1	TGTGCCAGCAGCGTAGCGGCTCTAGCGGGAGGGGGGAATGAGCAGTTCTTC	CASSVAALAGGGNEQFF
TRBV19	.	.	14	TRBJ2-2	TGTGCCAGTAAACGGACAGCGAACACCGGGGAGCTGTTTTTT	CASKRTANTGELFF
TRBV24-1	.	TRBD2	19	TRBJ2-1	TGTGCCACCAGTGATCCTCTCCAACCCGGGACTAGCAGGTACAATGAGCAGTTCTTC	CATSDPLQPGTSRYNEQFF
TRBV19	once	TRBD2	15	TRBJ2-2	TGTGCCAGCCTGTCGGCGGGAGATTGGACCGGGGAGCTGTTTTTT	CASLSAGDWTGELFF
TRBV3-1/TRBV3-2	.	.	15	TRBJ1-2	TGTGCCAGCACCCCGTGGTCCGGGGTAGGCTATGGCTACACCTTC	CASTPWSGVGYGYTF
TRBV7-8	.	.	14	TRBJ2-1	TGTGCCAGCAGCTTGCAAACAAGTTACAATGAGCAGTTCTTC	CASSLQTSYNEQFF
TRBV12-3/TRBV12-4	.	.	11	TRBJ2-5	TGTGCCAGCAGCCGGGGGGAGACCCAGTACTTC	CASSRGETQYF
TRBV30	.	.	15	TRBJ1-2	TGTGCCTGGGCCCTCACCGGGGTGCCGGACTATGGCTACACCTTC	CAWALTGVPDYGYTF
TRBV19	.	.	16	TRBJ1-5	TGTGCCAGTCTGAGGGCTCATACTTATAGCAATCAGCCCCAGCATTTT	CASLRAHTYSNQPQHF
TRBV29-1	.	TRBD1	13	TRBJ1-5	TGCAGCGCCGGGACAGGGGCCAATCAGCCCCAGCATTTT	CSAGTGANQPQHF
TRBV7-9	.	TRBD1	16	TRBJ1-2	TGTGCCAGCAGCCGTGCGGGGGGACAGGGAGACTATGGCTACACCTTC	CASSRAGGQGDYGYTF
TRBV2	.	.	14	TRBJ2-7	TGTGCCAGCACCCTACAGGCTAATCCCTACGAGCAGTACTTC	CASTLQANPYEQYF
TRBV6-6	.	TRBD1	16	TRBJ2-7	TGTGCCAGCAGCAAAGGGGGACAGCGCCACTCCTACGAGCAGTACTTC	CASSKGGQRHSYEQYF
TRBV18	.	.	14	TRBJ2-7	TGTGCCAGCTCACTGGACAGTCTCTCCTACGAGCAGTACTTC	CASSLDSLSYEQYF
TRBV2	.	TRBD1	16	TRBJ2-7	TGTGCCAGCAGTGACTTTTATGGGACAGGGTCGGGGGAGCAGTACTTC	CASSDFYGTGSGEQYF
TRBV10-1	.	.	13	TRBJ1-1	TGCGCCAGCAGTGGTCAATTGAACACTGAAGCTTTCTTT	CASSGQLNTEAFF
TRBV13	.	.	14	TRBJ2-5	TGTGCCAGCAGCTCGGGGTATCCCAAAGAGACCCAGTACTTC	CASSSGYPKETQYF
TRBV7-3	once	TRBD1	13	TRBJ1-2	TGTGCCAGCAGCTCCGGGACAGGGAATGGCTACACCTTC	CASSSGTGNGYTF
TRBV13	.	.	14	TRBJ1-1	TGTGCCAGCAGCCTGGATCGGGGAAGCACTGAAGCTTTCTTT	CASSLDRGSTEAFF
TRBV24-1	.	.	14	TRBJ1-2	TGTGCCACCACCCCCGGGGGGTCTGACTATGGCTACACCTTC	CATTPGGSDYGYTF
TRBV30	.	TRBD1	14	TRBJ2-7	TGTGCCTGGAACTCCCACAGGGGCTCCTACGAGCAGTACTTC	CAWNSHRGSYEQYF
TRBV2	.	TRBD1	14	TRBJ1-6	TGTGCCAGCAGCACGGGACAGGGAAATTCACCCCTCCACTTT	CASSTGQGNSPLHF
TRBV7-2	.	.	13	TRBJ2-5	TGTGCCAGCAGCTTAAGCCCCCAAGAGACCCAGTACTTC	CASSLSPQETQYF
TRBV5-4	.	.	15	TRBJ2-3	TGTGCCAGCAGCGTGGAGGGAGGCGGCACAGATACGCAGTATTTT	CASSVEGGGTDTQYF
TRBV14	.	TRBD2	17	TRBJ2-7	TGTGCCAGCAGCCAAGAACTAGGACTAGCGGGTGTCTACGAGCAGTACTTC	CASSQELGLAGVYEQYF
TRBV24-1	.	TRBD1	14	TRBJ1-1	TGTGCCACCCGCAAGACAGGGTTGGACACTGAAGCTTTCTTT	CATRKTGLDTEAFF
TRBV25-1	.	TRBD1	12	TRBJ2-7	TGTGCCAGCAGGACAGGGATCTACGAGCAGTACTTC	CASRTGIYEQYF